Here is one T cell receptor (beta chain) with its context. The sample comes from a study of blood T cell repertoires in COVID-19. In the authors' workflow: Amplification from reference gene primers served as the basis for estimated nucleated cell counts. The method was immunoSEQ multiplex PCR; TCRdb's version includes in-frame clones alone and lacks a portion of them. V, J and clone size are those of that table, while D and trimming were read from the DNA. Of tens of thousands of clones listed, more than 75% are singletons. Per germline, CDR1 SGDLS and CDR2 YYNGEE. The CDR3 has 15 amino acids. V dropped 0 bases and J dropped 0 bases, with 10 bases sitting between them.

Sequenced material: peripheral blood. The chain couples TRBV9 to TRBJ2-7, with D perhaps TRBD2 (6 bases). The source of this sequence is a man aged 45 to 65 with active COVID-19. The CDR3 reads CASSVGDSYSYEQYF. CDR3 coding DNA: TGTGCCAGCAGCGTAGGGGACTCCTACTCCTACGAGCAGTACTTC. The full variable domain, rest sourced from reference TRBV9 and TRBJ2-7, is DSGVTQTPKHLITATGQRVTLRCSPRSGDLSVYWYQQSLDQGLQFLIQYYNGEERAKGNILERFSAQQFPDLHSELNLSSLELGDSALYFCASSVGDSYSYEQYFGPGTRLTVT.